This T cell receptor beta chain originates from a study of lung T cells in sarcoidosis with Löfgren's syndrome. Study in general: Bronchoalveolar lavage fluid in sarcoidosis accumulates CD4+ T cells. Study outcomes and limitations: Paired TRAV12-1/TRBV2 TCRs showed CDR3 homology and preferential pairing. The most expanded V genes in Löfgren's patients were reportedly TRAV12-1 and TRBV2. Shared TRAV12-1 and TRBV2 CDR3 motifs were reported across several patients.

Trimming took 2 bases from V and 4 from J, leaving 9 bases between them. CDR1 SGHNT and CDR2 YYREEE come from the germline V gene (reference sequence). CDR3 length: 13 residues. Of note for this clonotype: Its antigen is as yet unknown. Just one base apart from a much larger clone, this may be a read error.

TCRdb called the reads again in MiXCR, with one record for every CDR3 protein. Counted here are about 19,000 distinct CDR3 sequences, 21% occurring once; the ten biggest clones make up less than 0.95%. This chain connects TRBV5-4 to TRBJ1-1; D call uncertain. Sequenced sample: CD4+ T cells from bronchoalveolar lavage. The TCR was taken from a human donor with sarcoidosis (Löfgren's syndrome or another form), or a control subject (not recorded which). CDR3 sequence (DNA): TGTGCCAGCAGCTTAACGGTGAGCACTGAAGCTTTCTTT. Residues: CASSLTVSTEAFF.